This T cell receptor (beta chain) comes out of a study of blood T cell repertoires in COVID-19. As for the study in general: Researchers got acute and convalescent COVID-19 samples from the United States, Italy and Spain.

The table came from immunoSEQ multiplex PCR; TCRdb's copy has only in-frame clones and leaves some out. The data hold nearly 350,000 clones, with more than 70% observed a single time. Those enrolled in Seattle joined during active infection and were followed longitudinally afterward. The CDR3 is 13 amino acids. Germline V gene sequence: CDR1 MNHEY, CDR2 SVGAGI. V was shortened by 10 bases and J by 4 bases, with 16 bases between the two germline ends. The sequence derives from a woman aged 65 to 85 with COVID-19, enrolled during active disease. Sequenced input: peripheral blood. V and J are TRBV6-5 and TRBJ1-2, with D possibly TRBD1 on 5 matching bases. The CDR3 nucleotides are TGTGCCACTGGGGCCAGGGAAGGCTATGGCTACACCTTC. Protein: CATGAREGYGYTF.